This TCR beta chain was sequenced in a study of technical replicates of blood from a handful of donors (TCRdb year 2017). Relative to germline, V is missing 2 bases and J is missing 4 bases, with 6 bases of the junction outside any gene match. The germline V gene encodes CDR1 SEHNR and CDR2 FQNEAQ (reference sequence). Its CDR3 holds 16 amino acids, cysteine through phenylalanine. The CDR3 DNA has 48 bases and is translated from base 1. Preparation of the library involved the immunoSEQ multiplex PCR assay. The immuneACCESS repertoire file appears here via TCRdb, limited to in-frame rearrangements. These files lack a portion of the clones; in checked studies, under half of the deficit traces to unresolved V genes, and the cause of the others is not known. A total of more than 65,000 clones appear in this sample, 85% to 95% of them only once. About 0.38% of the sample is taken by the ten largest. For this clone: Its binding antigen is unknown. No per-base quality is available; no much larger clone lies one base away.

The receptor was isolated from a human donor in good health. The sequenced sample consisted of T cells isolated from PBMCs. Here the chain combines TRBV7-9 and TRBJ2-3; 10 central bases correspond to TRBD2. The base sequence is TGTGCCAGCAGCTTACTAGCGGGAGAAAGGCCAGATACGCAGTATTTT. Its protein is CASSLLAGERPDTQYF.